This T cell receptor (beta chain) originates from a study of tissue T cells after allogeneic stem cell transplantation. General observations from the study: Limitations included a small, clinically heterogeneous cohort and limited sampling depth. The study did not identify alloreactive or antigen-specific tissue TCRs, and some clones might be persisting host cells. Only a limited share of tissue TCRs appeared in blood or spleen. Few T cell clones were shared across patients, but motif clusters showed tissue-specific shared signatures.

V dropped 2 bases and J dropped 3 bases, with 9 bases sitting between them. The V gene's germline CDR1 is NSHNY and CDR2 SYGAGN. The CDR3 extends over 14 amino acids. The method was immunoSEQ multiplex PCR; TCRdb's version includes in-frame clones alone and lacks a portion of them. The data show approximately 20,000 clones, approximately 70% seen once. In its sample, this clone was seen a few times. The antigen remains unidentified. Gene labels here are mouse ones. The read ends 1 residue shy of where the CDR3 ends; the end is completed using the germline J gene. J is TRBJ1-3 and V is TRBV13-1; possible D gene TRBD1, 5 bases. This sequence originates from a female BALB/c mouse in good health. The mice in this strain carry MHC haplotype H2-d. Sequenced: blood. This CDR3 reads CASSDGRVGNTLYF. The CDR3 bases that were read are TGTGCCAGCAGTGACGGCAGGGTTGGAAATACGCTCTAT.